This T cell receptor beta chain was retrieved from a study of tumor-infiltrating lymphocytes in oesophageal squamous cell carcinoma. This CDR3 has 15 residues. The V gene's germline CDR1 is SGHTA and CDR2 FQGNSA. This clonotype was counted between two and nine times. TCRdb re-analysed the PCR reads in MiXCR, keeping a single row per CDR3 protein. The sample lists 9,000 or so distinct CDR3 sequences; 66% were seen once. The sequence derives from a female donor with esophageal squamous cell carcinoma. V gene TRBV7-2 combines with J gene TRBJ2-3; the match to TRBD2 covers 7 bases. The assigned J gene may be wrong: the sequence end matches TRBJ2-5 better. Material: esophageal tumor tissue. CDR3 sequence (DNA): TGTGCCAGCAGCTTAGGAGCGGGGATCGGTGGGACCCAGTACTTC. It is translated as CASSLGAGIGGTQYF.